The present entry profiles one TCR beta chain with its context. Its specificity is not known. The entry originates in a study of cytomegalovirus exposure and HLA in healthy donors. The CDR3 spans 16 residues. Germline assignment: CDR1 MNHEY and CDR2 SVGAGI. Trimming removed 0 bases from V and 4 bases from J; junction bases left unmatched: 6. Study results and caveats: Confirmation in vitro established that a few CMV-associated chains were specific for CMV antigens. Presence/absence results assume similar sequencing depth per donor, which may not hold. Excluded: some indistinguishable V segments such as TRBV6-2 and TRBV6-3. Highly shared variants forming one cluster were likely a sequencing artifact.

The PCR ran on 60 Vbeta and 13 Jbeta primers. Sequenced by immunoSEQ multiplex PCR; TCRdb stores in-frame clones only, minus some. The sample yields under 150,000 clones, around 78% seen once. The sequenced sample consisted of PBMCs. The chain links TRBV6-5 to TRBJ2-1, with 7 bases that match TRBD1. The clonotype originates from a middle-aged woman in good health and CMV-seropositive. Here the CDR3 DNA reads TGTGCCAGCAGTTACTCTACAGGGGAGTTATACAATGAGCAGTTCTTC. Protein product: CASSYSTGELYNEQFF.